A selection of T cell receptor beta chains follows, all from one sample in a study of cytomegalovirus exposure and HLA in healthy donors. Some clones are missing from TCRdb's copy, which holds only in-frame ones; the method was immunoSEQ multiplex PCR. The sample holds about 140,000 clones; over 70% are singletons and the top ten take 6.8%. Sequences were obtained from PBMCs. These receptors were obtained from a man aged 35-49 years in good health and CMV-seropositive. Each CDR3 is given with its conserved first and last residue. Fields, in order: D gene, V gene, J gene, clone size, CDR3 DNA, CDR3 protein. A D gene is named only where the DNA matches it firmly. Size is stated for part of the rows, as once, few or many counts, or as a class when the clone is expanded.

>TRBD1|TRBV6-5|TRBJ2-1|NA
TGTGCCAGCAGTTACCAAACAGGGGTTGGTGAGCAGTTCTTC
CASSYQTGVGEQFF
>TRBD1|TRBV27|TRBJ1-2|NA
TGTGCCAGCAGTTTTTCCGGGACAGTAGGATATGGCTACACCTTC
CASSFSGTVGYGYTF
>NA|TRBV7-2|TRBJ2-3|few
TGTGCCAGCAGCTTAGCGGCAGGGGTAGATACGCAGTATTTT
CASSLAAGVDTQYF
>TRBD2|TRBV12-5|TRBJ2-5|NA
TGTGCTAGTGTTTTGGGAGGGTTTCAAGAGACCCAGTACTTC
CASVLGGFQETQYF
>TRBD1|TRBV19|TRBJ2-6|NA
TGTGCCAGTAGTACTCCCGGACAGGGAACAGGGGCCAACGTCCTGACTTTC
CASSTPGQGTGANVLTF
>TRBD1|TRBV2|TRBJ1-2|NA
TGTGCCAGTTTTAGTGGGACAGGGGGCGAAGTCTATGGCTACACCTTC
CASFSGTGGEVYGYTF
>NA|TRBV2|TRBJ2-7|once
TGTGCCAGCAGTGAACCCCTCAGGTTCTACGAGCAGTACTTC
CASSEPLRFYEQYF
>NA|TRBV27|TRBJ1-1|once
TGTGCCAGCAGTTTACAGGAGGACACTGAAGCTTTCTTT
CASSLQEDTEAFF
>TRBD1|TRBV19|TRBJ1-2|few
TGTGCCAGTAGTATAGTAAACCCCCTGACAGGGGGCTGGAACTATGGCTACACCTTC
CASSIVNPLTGGWNYGYTF
>NA|TRBV4-1|TRBJ2-7|NA
TGCGCCAGCAGCCAAGAGGTCGGCGAGCAGTACTTC
CASSQEVGEQYF
>NA|TRBV2|TRBJ1-2|NA
TGTGCCAGCAGGCCGCGACAGGCGATGGACTATGGCTACACCTTC
CASRPRQAMDYGYTF
>NA|TRBV7-2|TRBJ1-3|NA
TGTGCCAGCAGCTTAGCGGGAGGGGGACACTCTGGAAACACCATATATTTT
CASSLAGGGHSGNTIYF
>NA|TRBV25-1|TRBJ1-3|NA
TGTGCCAGCAGTGACCCGACAGGAGGCTCTGGAAACACCATATATTTT
CASSDPTGGSGNTIYF
>NA|TRBV30|TRBJ1-2|NA
TGTGCCTGGAGGGCGGACAAAAACTATGGCTACACCTTC
CAWRADKNYGYTF
>NA|TRBV7-2|TRBJ2-5|NA
TGTGCCAGCAGCTTAGGTGGTCGGGGAACGGCGGAGACCCAGTACTTC
CASSLGGRGTAETQYF
>NA|TRBV7-2|TRBJ2-7|NA
TGTGCCAGCAGCTCGGGGCCGGGACTCCTCTACGAGCAGTACTTC
CASSSGPGLLYEQYF
>TRBD1|TRBV7-2|TRBJ1-6|once
TGTGCCAGCAGCTTAAGGCAAACAGGGGAATATTCACCCCTCCACTTT
CASSLRQTGEYSPLHF
>NA|TRBV6-5|TRBJ2-7|NA
TGTGCCAGCAGTTACTTTGGCAGGGCGGGATACGAGCAGTACTTC
CASSYFGRAGYEQYF
>NA|TRBV5-6|TRBJ2-7|NA
TGTGCCAGCAGCCGGTCCTACGAGCAGTACTTC
CASSRSYEQYF
>NA|TRBV7-2|TRBJ1-2|few
TGTGCCAGCAGCTTCCCAATGACATTGGGCTACACCTTC
CASSFPMTLGYTF
>TRBD2|TRBV2|TRBJ2-3|NA
TGTGCCAGCAGTCCGGGACTAGCGGCAGATACGCAGTATTTT
CASSPGLAADTQYF
>TRBD2|TRBV25-1|TRBJ2-1|NA
TGTGCCAGCAGTCCTCCCGGGGGGACTAGCGGCTACAATGAGCAGTTCTTC
CASSPPGGTSGYNEQFF
>TRBD2|TRBV14|TRBJ2-1|NA
TGTGCCAGCAGCCGCCTAGCGGGCTACAATGAGCAGTTCTTC
CASSRLAGYNEQFF
>NA|TRBV5-8|TRBJ1-1|once
NA
CASSFGSGHYTTEAFF
>TRBD2|TRBV10-2|TRBJ2-3|few
TGCGCCAGCAGTGACCCCAAGCGGGAGGTTTCAGATACGCAGTATTTT
CASSDPKREVSDTQYF
>TRBD2|TRBV14|TRBJ2-1|NA
TGTGCCAGCAGCCAAGGTCTAGCGGGAGTTGGTGAGCAGTTCTTC
CASSQGLAGVGEQFF
>TRBD1|TRBV5-6|TRBJ2-7|once
TGTGCCAGCAGCTTGACAGGGGGTTACGAGCAGTACTTC
CASSLTGGYEQYF
>TRBD1|TRBV27|TRBJ2-7|few
TGTGCCAGCAGTTTGGGGAGGACAGGGAACGCCGGCTACGAGCAGTACTTC
CASSLGRTGNAGYEQYF
>NA|TRBV6-6|TRBJ1-5|NA
TGTGCCAGCAGTACCCTAGCGGGGTATAGCAATCAGCCCCAGCATTTT
CASSTLAGYSNQPQHF
>NA|TRBV25-1|TRBJ1-2|NA
TGTGCCTCCTGGGAGAGAGAAAATGGCTACACCTTC
CASWERENGYTF
>TRBD2|TRBV18|TRBJ2-1|many
TGTGCCAGCTCACCACCGTTCAGAGCGGGAGCCTACAATGAGCAGTTCTTC
CASSPPFRAGAYNEQFF
>TRBD1|TRBV2|TRBJ1-4|NA
TGTGCCAGCAGGACTACAGGGGTTAGGGAAAAACTGTTTTTT
CASRTTGVREKLFF
>TRBD1|TRBV19|TRBJ1-4|NA
TGTGCCAGTCAGACAGGGGCCACAGCCGAAAAACTGTTTTTT
CASQTGATAEKLFF
>TRBD2|TRBV5-1|TRBJ2-7|NA
TGCGCCAGCAGCTTAGGTGGGGGAGGGAGAGGCTACGAGCAGTACTTC
CASSLGGGGRGYEQYF
>NA|TRBV28|TRBJ2-7|NA
TGTGCCAGCAGTTTGGGGGGTACCCAGACCTACGAGCAGTACTTC
CASSLGGTQTYEQYF
>NA|TRBV7-9|TRBJ1-2|NA
TGTGCCAGCAGCTTGGCAGTTCCTAACTATGGCTACACCTTC
CASSLAVPNYGYTF